What follows describes a single T cell receptor (beta chain). The antigen is undetermined. These data are taken from a study of shared clonotypes between healthy human individuals. Study results and limitations: Apart from blood, nothing was sampled; tissue repertoires likely differ.

The CDR3 length is 14 residues. Trimming left V 8 bases short and J 3 bases short, with 14 bases between. Germline CDR1 MDHEN, CDR2 SYDVKM. The authors split each subset's genomic DNA evenly across several immunoSEQ plates. This table comes from immunoSEQ multiplex PCR, and its TCRdb copy is limited to in-frame clones, with some not included. Counted here are roughly 410,000 clones, about 96% occurring once; the ten biggest clones make up approximately 0.3%. The sequencing sample was made of memory CD8+ T cells sorted from blood. Subset indicated: CD45RO+ cells pooled with CCR7-negative TemRA cells. This TCR derives from a man aged 25-45 years in good health. This chain joins TRBV28 and TRBJ2-1; TRBD2 might be the D (6 bases). CDR3 loop: CASLGAGNYNEQFF. CDR3 sequence (DNA): TGTGCCAGCCTCGGCGCGGGAAACTACAATGAGCAGTTCTTC.